One and the same sample provided the 2 T cell receptor beta chains below, sequenced in a study of Tregs in tolerant kidney transplant recipients. Only in-frame clones appear in the TCRdb table, and some are missing; sequencing was by immunoSEQ multiplex PCR. Among 75,000 to 100,000 clones listed, around nine tenths were seen once. Sequenced input: CD8+ T cells from blood. These receptor sequences come from a human donor in good health.

V usage is TRBV7-9 and J usage is TRBJ1-4; TRBD1 agrees at 10 bases. Germline V gene lookup returns CDR1 SEHNR and CDR2 FQNEAQ (reference sequence). The CDR3 is made up of 15 amino acids. V was pared by 5 bases and J by 2 bases, with 2 bases of the junction left unmatched. The CDR3 region has the DNA TGTGCCAGCAGCCCGGACAGGGGGACTAATGAAAAACTGTTTTTT. Encoded protein: CASSPDRGTNEKLFF.

This chain links TRBV19 with TRBJ1-1, with D maybe TRBD1 (5 bases). The length of the CDR3 is 15 residues. Germline V CDR1 and CDR2: LNHDA, SQIVND (reference sequence). With 6 bases removed from V and 4 bases from J, the gap between germline ends came to 18 bases. The CDR3 is CASSPSGALLTEAFF. Here the CDR3 DNA reads TGTGCCAGTAGCCCGAGCGGGGCCCTACTCACTGAAGCTTTCTTT. Using reference TRBV19 and TRBJ1-1 for the parts outside the CDR3, the full variable domain is DGGITQSPKYLFRKEGQNVTLSCEQNLNHDAMYWYRQDPGQGLRLIYYSQIVNDFQKGDIAEGYSVSREKKESFPLTVTSAQKNPTAFYLCASSPSGALLTEAFFGQGTRLTVV.